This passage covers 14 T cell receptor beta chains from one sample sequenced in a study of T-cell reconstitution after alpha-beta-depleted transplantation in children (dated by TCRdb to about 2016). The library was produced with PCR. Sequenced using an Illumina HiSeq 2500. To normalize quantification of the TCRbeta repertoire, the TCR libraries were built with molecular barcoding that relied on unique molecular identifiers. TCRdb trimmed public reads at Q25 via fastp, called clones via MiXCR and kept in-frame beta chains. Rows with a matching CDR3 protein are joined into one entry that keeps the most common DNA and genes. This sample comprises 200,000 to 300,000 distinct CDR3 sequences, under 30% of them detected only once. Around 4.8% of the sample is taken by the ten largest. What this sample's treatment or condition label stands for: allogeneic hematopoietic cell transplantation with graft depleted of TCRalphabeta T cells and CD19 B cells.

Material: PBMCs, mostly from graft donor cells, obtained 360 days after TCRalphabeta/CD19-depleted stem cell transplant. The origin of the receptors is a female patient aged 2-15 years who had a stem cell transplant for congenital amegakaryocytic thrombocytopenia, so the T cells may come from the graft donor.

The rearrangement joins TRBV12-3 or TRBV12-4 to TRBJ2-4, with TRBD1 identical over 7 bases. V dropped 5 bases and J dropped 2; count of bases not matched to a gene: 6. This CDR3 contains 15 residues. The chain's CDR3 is CASSQKGAPKNIQYF. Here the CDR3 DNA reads TGTGCCAGCAGTCAGAAGGGGGCCCCCAAAAACATTCAGTACTTC.

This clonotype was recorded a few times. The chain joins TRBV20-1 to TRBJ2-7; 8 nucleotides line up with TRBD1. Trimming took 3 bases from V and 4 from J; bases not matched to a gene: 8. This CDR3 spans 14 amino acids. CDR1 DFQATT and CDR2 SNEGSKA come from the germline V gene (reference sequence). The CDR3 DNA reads TGCAGTGCTAGCCCGGGACAGGCAAAGTACGAGCAGTACTTC. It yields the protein CSASPGQAKYEQYF.

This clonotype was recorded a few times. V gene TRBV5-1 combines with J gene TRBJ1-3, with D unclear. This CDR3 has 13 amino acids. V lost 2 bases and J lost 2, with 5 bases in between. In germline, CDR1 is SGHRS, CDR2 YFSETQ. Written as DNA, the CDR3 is TGCGCCAGCAGCTTCGTGACTGGAAACACCATATATTTT. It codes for CASSFVTGNTIYF.

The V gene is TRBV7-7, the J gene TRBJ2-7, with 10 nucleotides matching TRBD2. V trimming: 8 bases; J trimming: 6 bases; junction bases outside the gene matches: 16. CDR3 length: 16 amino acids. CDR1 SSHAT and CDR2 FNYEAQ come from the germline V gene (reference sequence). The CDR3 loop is CASFRIWTSGFVEQYF. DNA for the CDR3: TGTGCCAGCTTCCGAATATGGACTAGCGGTTTCGTCGAGCAGTACTTC. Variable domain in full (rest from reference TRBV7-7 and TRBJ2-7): GAGVSQSPRYKVTKRGQDVTLRCDPISSHATLYWYQQALGQGPEFLTYFNYEAQPDKSGLPSDRFSAERPEGSISTLTIQRTEQRDSAMYRCASFRIWTSGFVEQYFGPGTRLTVT.

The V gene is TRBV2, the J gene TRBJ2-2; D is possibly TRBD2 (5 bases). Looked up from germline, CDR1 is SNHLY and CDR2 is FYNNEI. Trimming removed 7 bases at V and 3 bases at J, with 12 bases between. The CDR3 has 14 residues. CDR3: CASIFKRDTGELFF. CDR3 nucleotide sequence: TGTGCCAGCATCTTCAAGAGGGACACCGGGGAGCTGTTTTTT.

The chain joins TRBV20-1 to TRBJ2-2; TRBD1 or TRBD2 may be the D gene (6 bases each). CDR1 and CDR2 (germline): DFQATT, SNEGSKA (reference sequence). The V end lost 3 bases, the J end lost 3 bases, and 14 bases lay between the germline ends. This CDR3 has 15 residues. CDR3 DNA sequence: TGCAGTGCTAGTGAGAAGGGGGGTTACACCGGGGAGCTGTTTTTT. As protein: CSASEKGGYTGELFF.

CDR3 residues: CASSLAGAGRGPDTQYF. As DNA, the CDR3 is TGTGCCAGCAGCTTAGCGGGGGCGGGAAGGGGTCCAGATACGCAGTATTTT. The chain joins TRBV7-2 to TRBJ2-3; D may correspond to TRBD1 or TRBD2 (6 bases each). The CDR3 is made up of 17 amino acids. CDR1 and CDR2 (germline): SGHTA, FQGNSA. Trimming removed 0 bases from V and 4 bases from J, with 17 bases in between.

The CDR3 sequence: CATSRGVSLDTGELFF. The CDR3, as DNA: TGTGCCACCAGCAGAGGCGTCTCCCTAGACACCGGGGAGCTGTTTTTT. The chain couples TRBV15 to TRBJ2-2, with no clear D. The length of the CDR3 is 16 residues. Trimming took off 1 base at V and 3 bases at J, with 12 bases between the two ends. Looked up from germline, CDR1 is LNHNV and CDR2 is YYDKDF (reference sequence). The complete variable domain, with remaining parts taken from reference TRBV15 and TRBJ2-2, reads DAMVIQNPRYQVTQFGKPVTLSCSQTLNHNVMYWYQQKSSQAPKLLFHYYDKDFNNEADTPDNFQSRRPNTSFCFLDIRSPGLGDTAMYLCATSRGVSLDTGELFFGEGSRLTVL.

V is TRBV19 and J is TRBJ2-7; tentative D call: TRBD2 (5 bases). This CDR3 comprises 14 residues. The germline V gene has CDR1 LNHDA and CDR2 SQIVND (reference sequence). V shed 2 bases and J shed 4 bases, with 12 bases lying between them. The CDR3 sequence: CASSITAREYEQYF. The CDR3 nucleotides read TGTGCCAGTAGTATAACCGCCCGGGAATACGAGCAGTACTTC.

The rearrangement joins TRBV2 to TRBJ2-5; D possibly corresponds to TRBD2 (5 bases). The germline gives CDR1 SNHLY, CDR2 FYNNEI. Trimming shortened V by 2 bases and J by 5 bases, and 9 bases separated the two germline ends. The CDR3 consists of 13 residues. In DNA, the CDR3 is TGTGCCAGCAGTGAACGGGGTCATGAGACCCAGTACTTC. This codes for CASSERGHETQYF.

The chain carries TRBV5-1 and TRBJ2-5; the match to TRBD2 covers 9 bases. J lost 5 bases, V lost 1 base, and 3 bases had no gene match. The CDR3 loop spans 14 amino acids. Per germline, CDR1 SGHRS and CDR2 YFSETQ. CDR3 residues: CASSLSSGDETQYF. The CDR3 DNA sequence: TGCGCCAGCAGCTTGTCTAGCGGGGATGAGACCCAGTACTTC.

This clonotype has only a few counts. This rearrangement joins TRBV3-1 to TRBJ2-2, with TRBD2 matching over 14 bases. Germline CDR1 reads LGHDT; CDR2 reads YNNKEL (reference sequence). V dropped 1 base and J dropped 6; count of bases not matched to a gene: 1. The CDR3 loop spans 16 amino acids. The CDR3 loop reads CASSQGGLAGAGELFF. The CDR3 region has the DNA TGTGCCAGCAGCCAAGGGGGACTAGCGGGAGCCGGGGAGCTGTTTTTT.

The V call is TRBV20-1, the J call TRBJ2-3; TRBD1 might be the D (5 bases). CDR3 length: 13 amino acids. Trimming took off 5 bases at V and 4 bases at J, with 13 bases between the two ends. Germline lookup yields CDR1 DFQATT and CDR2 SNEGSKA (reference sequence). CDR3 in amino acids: CSAWTIPPDTQYF. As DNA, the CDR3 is TGCAGTGCTTGGACAATTCCCCCAGATACGCAGTATTTT.

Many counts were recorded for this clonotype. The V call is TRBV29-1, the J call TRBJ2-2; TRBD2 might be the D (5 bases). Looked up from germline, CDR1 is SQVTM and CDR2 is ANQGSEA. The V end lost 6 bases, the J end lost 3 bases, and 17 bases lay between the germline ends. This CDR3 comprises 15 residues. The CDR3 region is CSVGRIGGHTGELFF. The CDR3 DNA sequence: TGCAGCGTAGGGAGAATCGGCGGTCACACCGGGGAGCTGTTTTTT.